This T cell receptor beta chain was found in a study of T cell responses to AZD1222 COVID-19 vaccine. TCRdb's table, derived via immunoSEQ multiplex PCR, lists solely in-frame clones and lacks some. Among 90,000 to 120,000 clones listed, more than 75% were seen once. Trimming stripped 4 bases from V and 6 bases from J, with 7 bases between. CDR3 length: 11 amino acids. Germline-derived CDR1 and CDR2 are MNHEY and SVGEGT. The sample here was peripheral blood, taken on day 0 of AZD1222 vaccination. The rearrangement joins TRBV6-2 or TRBV6-3 to TRBJ2-7; D ambiguous. The clonotype originates from an adult in good health. Here the CDR3 DNA reads TGTGCCAGCAGTTTACGTCGCGAGCAGTACTTC. As protein: CASSLRREQYF.